This T cell receptor beta chain emerged from a study of blood T cell repertoires in COVID-19. In the study overall: The United States, Italy and Spain were the sources of the acute and convalescent COVID-19 samples.

V lost 1 base, J lost 3 bases, and 14 bases stayed unmatched. Germline V gene sequence: CDR1 SGHVS, CDR2 FQNEAQ. CDR3 length: 18 amino acids. Per the original data handling: Estimation of nucleated cell counts relied on the amplification of reference gene primers. Only in-frame clones appear in the TCRdb table, and some are missing; sequencing was by immunoSEQ multiplex PCR. V and J calls and clone size are those listed in that table; D and trimming were worked out from the DNA. The sample has about 310,000 clones; under 90% are singletons. The sequenced sample consisted of PBMCs or T cells enriched from blood (not recorded which). The rearrangement links TRBV7-8 to TRBJ2-7; TRBD2 matches 8 bases. The TCR was taken from a woman aged 30 to 39 who had recovered from COVID-19. CDR3 nucleotide sequence: TGTGCCAGCAGCTTAGGAGAGCGGGAGTTGTTAACGGGCTACGAGCAGTACTTC. It encodes CASSLGERELLTGYEQYF.